Listed below are T cell receptor beta chains from one sample, sequenced in a study of monozygotic twins with inflammatory bowel disease. No DNA is given; TCRdb re-called the 5' RACE reads and lists each CDR3 protein once. Listed are over 350,000 distinct CDR3 sequences; 2.6% falls within the top ten. The sample comprised blood. These receptors originate from a human donor with ulcerative colitis or Crohn's disease, or a healthy co-twin of an affected twin (not recorded which). The CDR3 runs from the conserved cysteine through the conserved F or W. The order of the fields is CDR3 length, V gene, J gene, CDR3 protein.

length: 16; V: TRBV5-1; J: TRBJ2-2; CDR3: CASSPPAGGGTGELFF
length: 13; V: TRBV7-2; J: TRBJ2-2; CDR3: CASSLAWGLGLFF
length: 17; V: TRBV14; J: TRBJ2-5; CDR3: CASSQYQGIFLQETQYF
length: 15; V: TRBV10-3; J: TRBJ1-5; CDR3: CAISESGGHNQPQHF
length: 15; V: TRBV6-5; J: TRBJ1-2; CDR3: CASSYAQGGHYGYTF
length: 15; V: TRBV2; J: TRBJ2-1; CDR3: CASSEVGRTYNEQFF
length: 16; V: TRBV12-3/TRBV12-4; J: TRBJ2-1; CDR3: CASSLALTDRYNEQFF
length: 11; V: TRBV6-5; J: TRBJ2-5; CDR3: CATREGETQYF
length: 16; V: TRBV7-2; J: TRBJ2-1; CDR3: CASSLVPGQGLGEQFF
length: 16; V: TRBV24-1; J: TRBJ2-3; CDR3: CATSDRTASSTDTQYF
length: 15; V: TRBV4-3; J: TRBJ1-2; CDR3: CASSQERRGDWGYTF
length: 15; V: TRBV5-1; J: TRBJ2-2; CDR3: CASSQDRMNTGELSF
length: 14; V: TRBV15; J: TRBJ2-7; CDR3: CATSRVLTQLEQYF
length: 11; V: TRBV5-1; J: TRBJ2-3; CDR3: CASSLGDTQYF
length: 14; V: TRBV18; J: TRBJ1-1; CDR3: CASSPTSLNTEAFF
length: 16; V: TRBV4-3; J: TRBJ1-2; CDR3: CASSQDPWDRGYGYTF
length: 14; V: TRBV20-1; J: TRBJ2-7; CDR3: CSARRGQNSYEQYF
length: 14; V: TRBV25-1; J: TRBJ2-7; CDR3: CASSESGPNYEQYF
length: 14; V: TRBV6-2/TRBV6-3; J: TRBJ2-3; CDR3: CASGQQGVVDTQYF
length: 14; V: TRBV29-1; J: TRBJ2-3; CDR3: CSVEGGNEADTQYF
length: 15; V: TRBV12-3/TRBV12-4; J: TRBJ2-4; CDR3: CASTERALAKNIQYF
length: 16; V: TRBV6-5; J: TRBJ1-2; CDR3: CASSYSLGRQNYGYTF
length: 16; V: TRBV6-2/TRBV6-3; J: TRBJ2-3; CDR3: CASSYSSSGSTDTQYF
length: 14; V: TRBV20-1; J: TRBJ2-1; CDR3: CSAPGPEPYNEQFF
length: 16; V: TRBV6-1; J: TRBJ2-5; CDR3: CASSPRGGGFRETQYF
length: 13; V: TRBV5-1; J: TRBJ2-1; CDR3: CASTPGLNNEQFF
length: 14; V: TRBV6-4; J: TRBJ2-1; CDR3: CASKRDSAYNEQFF
length: 15; V: TRBV29-1; J: TRBJ2-1; CDR3: CSVVRGQISYNEQFF
length: 14; V: TRBV20-1; J: TRBJ2-1; CDR3: CSARDPLVVNEQFF
length: 13; V: TRBV12-3/TRBV12-4; J: TRBJ2-2; CDR3: CASGSWDTGELFF
length: 13; V: TRBV27; J: TRBJ2-7; CDR3: CASSLSVGYEQYF
length: 14; V: TRBV5-1; J: TRBJ2-3; CDR3: CASSLFSEADTQYF
length: 11; V: TRBV7-8; J: TRBJ2-4; CDR3: CASSFTDRAYF
length: 20; V: TRBV4-1; J: TRBJ2-3; CDR3: CASSQVPAGRLEALGDTQYF
length: 13; V: TRBV7-9; J: TRBJ1-2; CDR3: CASSFNREYGYTF
length: 11; V: TRBV20-1; J: TRBJ2-5; CDR3: CSASSTPRLHF
length: 13; V: TRBV30; J: TRBJ1-1; CDR3: CAWSEAGHTEAFF
length: 17; V: TRBV4-3; J: TRBJ2-2; CDR3: CASSQDYPPRGAGELFF
length: 16; V: TRBV3-1; J: TRBJ2-1; CDR3: CASSPGLAPNWGEQFF
length: 15; V: TRBV19; J: TRBJ2-7; CDR3: CASSIGDSPSYEQYF
length: 16; V: TRBV28; J: TRBJ2-1; CDR3: CASSHRGRGPYNEQFF
length: 16; V: TRBV5-1; J: TRBJ1-5; CDR3: CASSGSGGGGNQPQHF
length: 13; V: TRBV6-1; J: TRBJ2-7; CDR3: CASSGQFSYEQYF
length: 14; V: TRBV3-1; J: TRBJ1-5; CDR3: CASSHSGGNQPQHF